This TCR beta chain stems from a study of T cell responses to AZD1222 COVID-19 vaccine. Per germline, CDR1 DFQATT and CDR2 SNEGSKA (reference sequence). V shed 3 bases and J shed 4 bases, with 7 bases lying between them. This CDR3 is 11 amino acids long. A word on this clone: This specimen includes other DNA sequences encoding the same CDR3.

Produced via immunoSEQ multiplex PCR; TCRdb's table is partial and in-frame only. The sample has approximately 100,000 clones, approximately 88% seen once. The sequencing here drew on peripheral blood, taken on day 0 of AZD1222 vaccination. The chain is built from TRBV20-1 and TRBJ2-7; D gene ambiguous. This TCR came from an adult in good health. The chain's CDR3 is CSARPVYEQYF. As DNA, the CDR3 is TGCAGTGCTAGGCCTGTATACGAGCAGTACTTC.